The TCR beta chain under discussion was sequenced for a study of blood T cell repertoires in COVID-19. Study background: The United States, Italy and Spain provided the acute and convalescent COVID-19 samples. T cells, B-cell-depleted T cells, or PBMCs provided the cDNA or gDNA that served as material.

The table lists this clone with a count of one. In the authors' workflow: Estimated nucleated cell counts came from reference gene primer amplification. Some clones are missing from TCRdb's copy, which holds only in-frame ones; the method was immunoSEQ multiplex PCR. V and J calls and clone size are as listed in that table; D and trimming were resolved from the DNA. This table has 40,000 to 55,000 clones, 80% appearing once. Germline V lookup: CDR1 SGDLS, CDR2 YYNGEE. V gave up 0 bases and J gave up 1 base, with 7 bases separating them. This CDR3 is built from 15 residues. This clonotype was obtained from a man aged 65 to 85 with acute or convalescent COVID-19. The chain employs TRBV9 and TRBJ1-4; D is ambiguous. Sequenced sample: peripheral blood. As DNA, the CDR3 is TGTGCCAGCAGCGTAGATGTCTTAACTAATGAAAAACTGTTTTTT. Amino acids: CASSVDVLTNEKLFF.